This T cell receptor beta chain appears in the sequencing data of a study of graft-versus-host responses after intestinal transplantation. Overall study results and limits: Patients with graft-donor T cell macrochimerism had high graft-versus-host to host-versus-graft clonal ratios in allografts.

This clone appeared once. Its target is unknown. Germline V gene sequence: CDR1 SGHVS, CDR2 FQNEAQ. The CDR3 totals 16 residues. V was pared by 5 bases and J by 0 bases, with 16 bases between. Generated by immunoSEQ multiplex PCR, the TCRdb table keeps only in-frame clones and is missing some. The sample records roughly 27,000 clones, about four fifths being singletons. Lymphocytes (intraepithelial and lamina propria) were released by processing the graft tissue. The TCR originated in a human patient who received an intestinal transplant, so some T cells may come from the graft donor. The chain couples TRBV7-8 to TRBJ1-1; no definite D call. This sample comprised ileum tissue, obtained 98 days after intestinal transplantation. CDR3 sequence (DNA): TGTGCCAGCAGCCTAGATTTGGGAACTTTGAACACTGAAGCTTTCTTT. Protein: CASSLDLGTLNTEAFF.